A selection of T cell receptor beta chains follows, all from one sample in a study of CD8+CD57+ T cells in acquired aplastic anemia. TCRdb re-called the reads through MiXCR, storing one row per CDR3 protein. The sample yields about 150,000 distinct CDR3 sequences, less than 50% seen once. The sequenced sample consisted of sorted CD4+, CD8+, or CD8+CD57+ T cells (not recorded which) from PBMCs. The receptor set was obtained from a human donor with aplastic anemia. CDR3s include the opening cysteine and the closing phenylalanine or tryptophan. A D gene is named only where the DNA matches it firmly. A row's size may be missing; if present it is once, few, many or a size class.

many	TRBV12-3/TRBV12-4	16	TRBJ2-1	TRBD2	CASTAPGLAGANEQFF	TGTGCCAGCACCGCCCCCGGCCTAGCGGGGGCCAATGAGCAGTTCTTC
many	TRBV6-6	15	TRBJ2-7	-	CASSYVGDTSSEQYF	TGTGCCAGCAGTTACGTCGGGGACACCTCGTCCGAGCAGTACTTC
-	TRBV12-3/TRBV12-4	15	TRBJ1-2	-	CASSLPVAGNYGYTF	TGTGCCAGCAGTCTTCCCGTTGCGGGGAACTATGGCTACACCTTC
many	TRBV9	14	TRBJ1-1	-	CASSPSGLNTEAFF	TGTGCCAGCAGCCCTTCGGGGCTGAACACTGAAGCTTTCTTT
-	TRBV4-1	16	TRBJ2-7	TRBD1	CASSQDPRTGYYEQYF	TGCGCCAGCAGCCAAGACCCCAGGACAGGCTACTACGAGCAGTACTTC
many	TRBV6-1	14	TRBJ2-7	TRBD2	CASTEAGGPVAQYF	TGTGCCAGCACCGAAGCGGGAGGACCTGTAGCGCAGTACTTC
-	TRBV12-3/TRBV12-4	13	TRBJ1-6	-	CASSFEQDSPLHF	TGTGCCAGCAGTTTCGAACAAGATTCACCCCTCCACTTT
many	TRBV2	16	TRBJ1-5	TRBD1	CASSPGQVGHNQPQHF	TGTGCCAGCAGTCCCGGACAGGTTGGGCACAATCAGCCCCAGCATTTT
many	TRBV11-2	17	TRBJ1-3	-	CASSSDPRDVPGNTIYF	TGTGCCAGCAGCTCTGACCCTCGGGACGTCCCTGGAAACACCATATATTTT
many	TRBV15	11	TRBJ2-7	-	CATSRGTAQYF	TGTGCCACCAGCAGAGGGACCGCCCAGTACTTC
-	TRBV20-1	14	TRBJ1-6	-	CSASNPLDFSPLHF	TGCAGTGCTAGTAACCCGCTGGACTTTTCACCCCTCCACTTT
-	TRBV2	15	TRBJ2-5	-	CASSEDASTRETQYF	TGTGCCAGCAGTGAAGATGCGTCAACGAGAGAGACCCAGTACTTC
-	TRBV24-1	16	TRBJ2-6	-	CATSDRWTTGANVLTF	TGTGCCACCAGTGACCGATGGACAACTGGGGCCAACGTCCTGACTTTC
many	TRBV6-4	14	TRBJ2-3	TRBD2	CASRSLAGTDTQYF	TGTGCCAGCAGGAGTCTAGCGGGCACAGATACGCAGTATTTT
-	TRBV5-1	16	TRBJ2-4	TRBD1	CASSFTGGLAKNIQYF	TGCGCCAGCAGCTTCACAGGGGGGCTAGCCAAAAACATTCAGTACTTC
few	TRBV29-1	14	TRBJ2-7	TRBD2	CSVEGAGGADEQYF	TGCAGCGTTGAAGGAGCGGGGGGGGCCGACGAGCAGTACTTC
many	TRBV10-2	14	TRBJ1-1	-	CASGQGSMNTEAFF	TGCGCCAGCGGGCAGGGATCCATGAACACTGAAGCTTTCTTT
-	TRBV7-2	13	TRBJ1-6	-	CASSWGANSPLHF	TGTGCCAGCAGCTGGGGAGCAAATTCACCCCTCCACTTT
-	TRBV7-9	12	TRBJ2-7	-	CASRADAREQYF	TGTGCCAGCAGGGCTGACGCTCGAGAGCAGTACTTC
many	TRBV30	13	TRBJ1-1	-	CAWSWGSNTEAFF	TGTGCCTGGAGTTGGGGGTCGAACACTGAAGCTTTCTTT
many	TRBV9	14	TRBJ2-7	-	CASSMTGPSYEQYF	TGTGCCAGCAGCATGACAGGCCCATCCTACGAGCAGTACTTC
-	TRBV20-1	15	TRBJ2-2	-	CSARDGQRNTGELFF	TGCAGTGCTAGAGATGGCCAGCGGAACACCGGGGAGCTGTTTTTT
-	TRBV6-5	16	TRBJ2-7	-	CASSYSSLLATREQYF	TGTGCCAGCAGTTACTCCAGTCTCCTGGCCACGCGGGAGCAGTACTTC
-	TRBV2	14	TRBJ2-3	-	CASSLGRTTDTQYF	TGTGCCAGCAGTTTGGGGCGGACCACAGATACGCAGTATTTT
few	TRBV28	15	TRBJ2-7	-	CASVMRDTSSYEQYF	TGTGCCAGCGTGATGCGGGACACAAGCTCCTACGAGCAGTACTTC
many	TRBV7-3	14	TRBJ2-2	-	CASTDGGRTGELFF	TGTGCCAGCACTGATGGGGGCAGAACCGGGGAGCTGTTTTTT
many	TRBV9	15	TRBJ2-5	-	CASSVYFGTSETQYF	TGTGCCAGCAGCGTTTATTTTGGCACTTCAGAGACCCAGTACTTC
-	TRBV20-1	14	TRBJ2-1	TRBD1	CSARSDRDYNEQFF	TGCAGTGCTAGATCGGACAGGGACTACAATGAGCAGTTCTTC
once	TRBV20-1	15	TRBJ2-6	-	CSARSGVAGANVLTF	TGCAGTGCTAGATCCGGGGTGGCCGGGGCCAACGTCCTGACTTTC
many	TRBV7-3	16	TRBJ2-7	-	CASSLSRMPRTYEQYF	TGTGCCAGCAGCTTAAGCCGTATGCCTCGCACCTACGAGCAGTACTTC
once	TRBV7-2	13	TRBJ2-3	TRBD2	CASSPSGSTGRDF	TGTGCCAGCAGCCCCAGCGGGAGCACAGGTCGTGATTTT
-	TRBV2	14	TRBJ1-5	-	CASRGQYSNQPQHF	TGTGCCAGCAGAGGACAGTATAGCAATCAGCCCCAGCATTTT
few	TRBV27	15	TRBJ1-1	-	CASSSIQTANTEAFF	TGTGCCAGCAGTTCCATACAGACAGCTAACACTGAAGCTTTCTTT
many	TRBV7-2	15	TRBJ2-7	TRBD2	CASSLGAGGPYEQYF	TGTGCCAGCAGCTTAGGGGCGGGAGGGCCGTACGAGCAGTACTTC
-	TRBV10-3	16	TRBJ2-5	TRBD2	CAISDEVAGVVETQYF	TGTGCCATCAGTGATGAGGTAGCGGGAGTTGTAGAGACCCAGTACTTC
many	TRBV11-3	17	TRBJ2-5	TRBD2	CASSGRLAGVRGETQYF	TGTGCCAGCAGCGGTAGACTAGCGGGAGTGAGAGGGGAGACCCAGTACTTC
-	TRBV10-3	14	TRBJ1-3	-	CAISGGRSGNTIYF	TGTGCCATCAGTGGGGGGCGCTCTGGAAACACCATATATTTT
-	TRBV27	14	TRBJ1-2	-	CASSLSGTMGGYTF	TGTGCCAGCAGTTTATCTGGCACCATGGGGGGCTACACCTTC
few	TRBV19	13	TRBJ1-1	-	CASSRRGSTEAFF	TGTGCCAGTAGTAGAAGGGGGAGCACTGAAGCTTTCTTT
many	TRBV4-1	15	TRBJ2-7	-	CASSQSPATSYEQYF	TGCGCCAGCAGCCAAAGCCCAGCAACCTCCTACGAGCAGTACTTC
-	TRBV5-6	16	TRBJ2-7	TRBD2	CASSTMGSGRAREQYF	TGTGCCAGCAGCACCATGGGTAGCGGGAGGGCGAGAGAGCAGTACTTC
many	TRBV4-2	13	TRBJ1-1	-	CASSHDTGREAFF	TGTGCCAGCAGCCATGACACAGGGCGAGAAGCTTTCTTT
-	TRBV20-1	16	TRBJ2-3	TRBD2	CSARAGLAGPPDTRYF	TGCAGCGCTAGGGCGGGACTAGCGGGGCCCCCAGATACGCGGTATTTT
-	TRBV7-8	14	TRBJ2-7	-	CASSPQDSRYEQYF	TGTGCCAGCAGTCCCCAGGACAGTCGATACGAGCAGTACTTC
few	TRBV30	15	TRBJ1-6	-	CAWSVLQVENSPLHF	TGTGCCTGGAGTGTATTGCAGGTTGAGAATTCACCCCTCCACTTT
-	TRBV7-3	16	TRBJ1-1	-	CASSLTAGTLNTEAFF	TGTGCCAGCAGCTTAACCGCCGGGACACTGAACACTGAAGCTTTCTTT
-	TRBV15	13	TRBJ1-2	-	CATSIPDRYGYTF	TGTGCCACCAGCATTCCGGACCGGTATGGCTACACCTTC
many	TRBV9	13	TRBJ2-7	TRBD1	CASSVVGGDEQYF	TGTGCCAGCAGCGTAGTAGGGGGCGACGAGCAGTACTTC
-	TRBV29-1	11	TRBJ2-7	-	CSLGDNYEQYF	TGCAGCTTGGGGGACAACTACGAGCAGTACTTC
-	TRBV12-3/TRBV12-4	14	TRBJ1-2	-	CASSLGASRGGYTF	TGTGCCAGCAGTTTAGGGGCCTCGAGGGGTGGCTACACCTTC
-	TRBV2	13	TRBJ1-2	-	CASSDEGNYGYTF	TGTGCCAGCAGTGACGAAGGGAACTATGGCTACACCTTC
many	TRBV9	13	TRBJ1-2	-	CASSVAGNYGYTF	TGTGCCAGCAGCGTAGCAGGGAACTATGGCTACACCTTC
many	TRBV12-3/TRBV12-4	13	TRBJ1-5	-	CASSLFSNQPQHF	TGTGCCAGCAGTTTATTTAGCAATCAGCCCCAGCATTTT
many	TRBV4-1	11	TRBJ2-1	-	CASSRTGEQFF	TGCGCCAGCAGCCGGACGGGTGAGCAGTTCTTC
many	TRBV20-1	13	TRBJ2-7	TRBD1	CSARRMTGGEQYF	TGCAGTGCTAGAAGGATGACAGGGGGCGAGCAGTACTTC